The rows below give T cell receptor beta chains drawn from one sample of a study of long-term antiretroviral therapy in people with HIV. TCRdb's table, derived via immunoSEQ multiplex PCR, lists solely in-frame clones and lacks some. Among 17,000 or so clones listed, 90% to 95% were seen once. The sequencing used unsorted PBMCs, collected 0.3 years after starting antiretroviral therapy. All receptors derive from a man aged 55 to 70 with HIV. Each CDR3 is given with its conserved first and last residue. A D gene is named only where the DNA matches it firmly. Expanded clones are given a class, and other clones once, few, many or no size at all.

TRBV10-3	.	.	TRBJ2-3	CAISLGSRFGTDTQYF	TGTGCCATATCCCTCGGGTCAAGATTTGGCACAGATACGCAGTATTTT
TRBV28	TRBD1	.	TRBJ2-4	CASSWTGQGAKNIQYF	TGTGCCAGCAGTTGGACGGGACAGGGGGCCAAAAACATTCAGTACTTC
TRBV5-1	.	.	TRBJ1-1	CASSLVQGYTEAFF	TGCGCCAGCAGCTTGGTACAGGGATATACTGAAGCTTTCTTT
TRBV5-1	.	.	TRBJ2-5	CASSFGLEETQYF	TGCGCCAGCAGCTTCGGGCTAGAAGAGACCCAGTACTTC
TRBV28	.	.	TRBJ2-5	CASSRDKYQETQYF	TGTGCCAGCAGCCGGGACAAGTACCAAGAGACCCAGTACTTC
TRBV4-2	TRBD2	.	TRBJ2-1	CASSQAGTSGYNEQFF	TGTGCCAGCAGCCAGGCCGGGACTAGCGGATACAATGAGCAGTTCTTC
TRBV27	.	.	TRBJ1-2	CASSFDRDPNYGYTF	TGTGCCAGCAGTTTTGACCGGGACCCAAACTATGGCTACACCTTC
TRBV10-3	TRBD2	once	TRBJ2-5	CAVRAAGEETQYF	TGTGCCGTCAGGGCAGCGGGAGAAGAGACCCAGTACTTC
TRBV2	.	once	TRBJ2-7	CASSGTGKWQYEQYF	TGTGCCAGCAGCGGAACAGGGAAATGGCAGTACGAGCAGTACTTC
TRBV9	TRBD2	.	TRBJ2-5	CASSARFGGEETQYF	TGTGCCAGCAGCGCCCGATTTGGGGGGGAAGAGACCCAGTACTTC
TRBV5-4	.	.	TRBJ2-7	CASSSQQGIPYEQYF	TGTGCCAGCAGCTCCCAACAGGGAATCCCCTACGAGCAGTACTTC
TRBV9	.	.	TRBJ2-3	CASSVVPDTQYF	TGTGCCAGCAGCGTAGTCCCAGATACGCAGTATTTT
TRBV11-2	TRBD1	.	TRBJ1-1	CASSPDRDTEAFF	TGTGCCAGCAGCCCGGACAGGGACACTGAAGCTTTCTTT
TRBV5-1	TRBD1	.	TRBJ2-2	CASTSGTANTGELFF	TGCGCCAGCACATCCGGGACAGCAAACACCGGGGAGCTGTTTTTT
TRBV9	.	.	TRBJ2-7	CASSHRRDTSSYEQYF	TGTGCCAGCAGCCACCGCCGGGACACCTCCTCCTACGAGCAGTACTTC
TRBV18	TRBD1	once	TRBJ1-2	CASSPTGGTNYGYTF	TGTGCCAGCTCACCTACAGGGGGTACGAACTATGGCTACACCTTC
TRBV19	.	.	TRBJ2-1	CASKSVGDGYNEQFF	TGTGCCAGTAAAAGTGTTGGGGACGGATACAATGAGCAGTTCTTC
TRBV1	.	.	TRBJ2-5	CTSSQDTRGTEETQYF	TGCACCAGCAGCCAAGATACGAGAGGGACAGAAGAGACCCAGTACTTC
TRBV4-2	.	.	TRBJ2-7	CASSQAQTLTYEQYF	TGTGCCAGCAGCCAAGCTCAAACTCTGACCTACGAGCAGTACTTC
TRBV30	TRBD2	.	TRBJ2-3	CAWSRGLATDTQYF	TGTGCCTGGAGTCGAGGACTAGCGACAGATACGCAGTATTTT